These T cell receptor beta chains were read from a single sample in a study of blood T cell repertoires in COVID-19. Clones were read by immunoSEQ multiplex PCR, and TCRdb kept only the in-frame ones, dropping some. The table has 200,000 to 250,000 clones, over 80% seen once; the top ten hold more than 5.5%. The sequencing sample was made of peripheral blood. The receptors come from a human donor in a cohort sampled during active COVID-19. CDR3s include the opening cysteine and the closing phenylalanine or tryptophan. Each record gives: D gene, CDR3 length, clone size, J gene, V gene, CDR3 DNA, CDR3 protein. The D gene is left open where the match is weak. Size is omitted from some rows. Given values are once, few, many or a class for expanded clones.

- | 13 | - | TRBJ2-5 | TRBV28 | TGTGCCAGTACCGCAGGGGATGTCGAGACCCAGTACTTC | CASTAGDVETQYF
TRBD2 | 14 | - | TRBJ2-1 | TRBV5-8 | TGTGCCAGCAGCCCGAGGACTAGCGGGAGTGAGCAGTTCTTC | CASSPRTSGSEQFF
TRBD1 | 15 | few | TRBJ1-5 | TRBV5-8 | TGTGCCAGCAGCCAGAGGACAGGGAGCAATCAGCCCCAGCATTTT | CASSQRTGSNQPQHF
- | 15 | - | TRBJ2-1 | TRBV7-2 | TGTGCCAGCAGCTTGTCGGACAGTTTTTACAATGAGCAGTTCTTC | CASSLSDSFYNEQFF
TRBD1 | 18 | - | TRBJ1-2 | TRBV27 | TGTGCCAGCAGTTTAAGGACCGGGACAGGGGGCATGGACTATGGCTACACCTTC | CASSLRTGTGGMDYGYTF
- | 13 | - | TRBJ1-2 | TRBV28 | TGTGCCAGCAGCCGGCAGTCAGGGTATGGCTACACCTTC | CASSRQSGYGYTF
TRBD1 | 14 | - | TRBJ2-3 | TRBV12-5 | TGTGCTAGTGGCAAAGGGACAGGGGGGGATACGCAGTATTTT | CASGKGTGGDTQYF
TRBD1 | 13 | few | TRBJ2-5 | TRBV10-2 | TGCGCCACTACAGGACAGGTACAAGAGACCCAGTACTTC | CATTGQVQETQYF
TRBD2 | 16 | - | TRBJ2-7 | TRBV6-6 | TGTGCCAGCAGTACCCTCGGGTCGCGGGAGAGGTACGAGCAGTACTTC | CASSTLGSRERYEQYF
- | 14 | - | TRBJ1-5 | TRBV4-2 | TGTGCCAGCAGCCAAGACAATAGCAATCAGCCCCAGCATTTT | CASSQDNSNQPQHF
- | 14 | - | TRBJ1-4 | TRBV5-1 | TGCGCCAGCAGCTTGGGGCAGGGTAATGAAAAACTGTTTTTT | CASSLGQGNEKLFF
- | 17 | - | TRBJ2-6 | TRBV28 | TGTGCCAGCACGGTGGAGGGTTTGTCCTCTGGGGCCAACGTCCTGACTTTC | CASTVEGLSSGANVLTF
TRBD2 | 16 | - | TRBJ2-3 | TRBV28 | TGTGCCAGCAATTCCGAACTAGCGACGGGCACAGATACGCAGTATTTT | CASNSELATGTDTQYF
- | 16 | few | TRBJ1-4 | TRBV7-6 | TGTGCCAGCAGCCCCAGTACAGGGCCCGGTAATGAAAAACTGTTTTTT | CASSPSTGPGNEKLFF
TRBD1 | 15 | - | TRBJ2-7 | TRBV28 | TGTGCCAGCAGTCCTCCGGGACAGGGCTCCTACGAGCAGTACTTC | CASSPPGQGSYEQYF
- | 12 | - | TRBJ1-1 | TRBV12-3/TRBV12-4 | TGTGCCAGCAGTTTTATGAACACTGAAGCTTTCTTT | CASSFMNTEAFF
TRBD2 | 15 | - | TRBJ2-3 | TRBV7-9 | TGTGCCAGCAGCTTTCCTAGCGGGAACGCAGATACGCAGTATTTT | CASSFPSGNADTQYF
- | 11 | - | TRBJ2-1 | TRBV18 | TGTGCCAGCTCACCGGGACACGAGCAGTTCTTC | CASSPGHEQFF
- | 13 | - | TRBJ2-4 | TRBV6-5 | TGTGCCAGCAGTTACGACTATGGGGGCAGGCAGTACTTC | CASSYDYGGRQYF
- | 13 | few | TRBJ1-4 | TRBV5-1 | TGCGCCAGCAGCTTGACCGGGGAGGAAAAACTGTTTTTT | CASSLTGEEKLFF
- | 15 | - | TRBJ1-3 | TRBV5-5 | TGTGCCAGCAGCTTGGACGGGTTAACTGGAAACACCATATATTTT | CASSLDGLTGNTIYF
- | 12 | - | TRBJ1-1 | TRBV29-1 | TGCAGCGTGTCGCAGGGGAACACTGAAGCTTTCTTT | CSVSQGNTEAFF
TRBD2 | 16 | few | TRBJ2-1 | TRBV6-2/TRBV6-3 | TGTGCCAGCAGTTTACTCACTAGCGGGAGGGTGGATGAGCAGTTCTTC | CASSLLTSGRVDEQFF
TRBD2 | 17 | - | TRBJ2-3 | TRBV3-1/TRBV3-2 | TGTGCCAGCAGCCAAGCCGGGACTAGCGGGAGCCAGGGTACGCAGTATTTT | CASSQAGTSGSQGTQYF
TRBD1 | 18 | - | TRBJ1-4 | TRBV5-6 | TGTGCCAGCAGCTTGCTTTCGGGTTCAGGGGGCGTGAATGAAAAACTGTTTTTT | CASSLLSGSGGVNEKLFF
- | 13 | - | TRBJ2-7 | TRBV24-1 | TGTGCCACCAGTCACACAGGGTCCCACGAGCAGTACTTC | CATSHTGSHEQYF
TRBD1 | 15 | - | TRBJ2-7 | TRBV18 | TGTGCCAGCTCACCACCGGGGACAGGGTATCGTGAGCAGTACTTC | CASSPPGTGYREQYF
TRBD1 | 14 | - | TRBJ1-4 | TRBV6-5 | TGTGCCAGCAGTTACGACAGGGGTGAGGAAAAACTGTTTTTT | CASSYDRGEEKLFF
- | 16 | few | TRBJ1-3 | TRBV6-5 | TGTGCCAGCAGTTACTCGGGCGGGAACTCTGGAAACACCATATATTTT | CASSYSGGNSGNTIYF
TRBD1 | 14 | - | TRBJ2-7 | TRBV5-4 | TGTGCCAGCAGCGGACAGGGGGCACCCTACGAGCAGTACTTC | CASSGQGAPYEQYF
TRBD1 | 14 | - | TRBJ1-4 | TRBV19 | TGTGCCAGTAGTATAATATCGGGGGACAGAAAACTGTTTTTT | CASSIISGDRKLFF
TRBD2 | 17 | - | TRBJ2-3 | TRBV10-2 | TGCGCCAGCAGCTCTTATAGCGGGGGCTACAACACAGATACGCAGTATTTT | CASSSYSGGYNTDTQYF
- | 13 | once | TRBJ2-4 | TRBV28 | TGTGCCAGCAGTTTCGGCGGTAAAAACATTCAGTACTTC | CASSFGGKNIQYF
- | 15 | - | TRBJ2-2 | TRBV6-2/TRBV6-3 | TGTGCCAGCAGTCCACGGGCCCAGGGAACCGGGGAGCTGTTTTTT | CASSPRAQGTGELFF
TRBD1 | 15 | - | TRBJ2-1 | TRBV27 | TGTGCCAGCAGTTTGGGGACAGGGGGTAACAATGAGCAGTTCTTC | CASSLGTGGNNEQFF
- | 12 | few | TRBJ1-1 | TRBV15 | TGTGCCACCAGCAGGGGGAGCGCTGAAGCTTTCTTT | CATSRGSAEAFF
TRBD1 | 13 | - | TRBJ1-1 | TRBV29-1 | TGCAGCGTTGAGATAGGGGGCAAAACTGAAGCTTTCTTT | CSVEIGGKTEAFF
- | 15 | - | TRBJ1-2 | TRBV6-5 | TGTGCCAGCAGTTACAATTTCGGGGGGGACTATGGCTACACCTTC | CASSYNFGGDYGYTF
TRBD2 | 17 | - | TRBJ2-3 | TRBV18 | TGTGCCAGCTCACGCGCGGGGGGCCTTACCGACACAGATACGCAGTATTTT | CASSRAGGLTDTDTQYF
- | 15 | - | TRBJ2-7 | TRBV6-5 | TGTGCCAGCAGTTACGCGGAACCGATTCTCTACGAGCAGTACTTC | CASSYAEPILYEQYF
TRBD1 | 11 | once | TRBJ1-2 | TRBV6-1 | TGTGCCAGCAGTGAGAGGGACAGCCGCGCCTTC | CASSERDSRAF
TRBD1 | 14 | few | TRBJ1-5 | TRBV18 | TGTGCCAGCTCATCGGACAGGGGGTATCAGCCCCAGCATTTT | CASSSDRGYQPQHF
TRBD1 | 16 | - | TRBJ1-1 | TRBV6-4 | TGTGCCAGCAGTTTCCGGGACAGAGAAGTTAACACTGAAGCTTTCTTT | CASSFRDREVNTEAFF
- | 16 | - | TRBJ2-5 | TRBV24-1 | TGTGCCACCAGTGTGGGGGGGCGACAGGGGCAAGAGACCCAGTACTTC | CATSVGGRQGQETQYF
TRBD1 | 12 | - | TRBJ2-1 | TRBV14 | TGTGCCAGCAGCCTGGGACAGGATGAGCAGTTCTTC | CASSLGQDEQFF